This T cell receptor beta chain was sequenced for a study of CD4 and CD8 cells across lung adenocarcinoma regions (dated by TCRdb to 2017 to 2018). About the investigation overall: Intratumor heterogeneity of the T cell receptor repertoire was examined by comparing tumor centers with tumor margins.

The CDR3 goes from the cysteine to the phenylalanine over 15 residues. The retained sequence is limited to the CDR3, 45 bases, with the frame set at the first base. V gives up 6 bases and J gives up 2 bases, and the segment between their germline ends measures 11 bases. The germline V gene (reference sequence) sets CDR1 to MNHEY and CDR2 to SMNVEV. Library creation used PCR. The instrument given in TCRdb is HiSeq X Ten. TCRdb passed the public sequencing reads through fastp at Q25 and MiXCR, retaining productive beta sequences. Rows matching on CDR3 protein sequence are summarized as one entry with the most common DNA and genes. The sample records some 11,000 distinct CDR3 sequences, roughly 53% of which are singletons. The ten largest clones represent around 20% of the sample. Patients with localized lung adenocarcinoma, a subtype of non-small cell lung cancer, were used as donors. The centers of localized lung adenocarcinomas were where the samples came from. For TCR repertoire analysis, CD4+ T cells from tumor tissue were profiled apart from CD8+ T cells.

This clonotype was recorded many times. The antigen it recognizes is unknown. Base-call qualities are not available, and no considerably larger clone is one nucleotide away. Recombination connected TRBV27 to TRBJ1-6; the best D guess is TRBD1, with 5 bases matching. Sequenced material: CD4+ T cells from the center of a lung tumor. The sample's cell subset or site label, in plain terms: tumor center region. The clonotype was recovered from a male donor with lung adenocarcinoma. The CD4 and CD8 labels of this study may be unreliable. The base sequence is TGTGCCAGCAGCACCCTGGGGGCCTATAATTCACCCCTCCACTTT. Translation gives CASSTLGAYNSPLHF.